The entry below gives a single T cell receptor (beta chain) sequence along with its context. Antigen unknown. This entry belongs to a study of cytomegalovirus exposure and HLA in healthy donors. Trimming pared 0 bases from V and 2 bases from J, leaving 12 bases between. This CDR3 contains 16 residues. Germline V CDR1 and CDR2: MGHRA, YSYEKL. Points from the study as a whole: Testing in vitro showed a few CMV-associated chains specific for CMV antigens. According to a subsequent analysis, TCR clusters from the first cohort were inclined to appear together in the 110 or so validation repertoires.

The table came from immunoSEQ multiplex PCR; TCRdb's copy has only in-frame clones and leaves some out. The data contain about 180,000 clones, less than 85% of them singletons. The sequencing sample was made of PBMCs. The sequence derives from a man between 18 and 35 years old in good health and CMV-seropositive. This chain connects TRBV4-1 to TRBJ2-3; D gene uncertain. This chain's CDR3 is CASSQEGAGYTDTQYF. The CDR3 DNA reads TGCGCCAGCAGCCAAGAAGGCGCCGGGTACACAGATACGCAGTATTTT.